These 32 T cell receptor beta chains were all obtained from the same sample, sequenced in a study of blood T cells in healthy people across ages. Primers used in a second PCR of about 7 to 12 cycles were a sample-barcoded 5' primer and a J-beta primer mix. A single record per CDR3 protein comes from TCRdb applying MiXCR to the 5' RACE reads. This sample yields fewer than 900,000 distinct CDR3 sequences, of which 35% to 45% are seen a single time; roughly 19% belongs to the top ten. The sample comprised blood. The receptors were sampled from a woman aged 60-75 years in good health.

This clonotype was counted a few times. The chain employs TRBV5-1 and TRBJ1-5, with 10 bases that match TRBD1. The V gene end was trimmed by 1 base and the J gene end by 6 bases; junction bases not matched to a gene: 4. From germline, CDR1 is SGHRS and CDR2 YFSETQ. The length of the CDR3 is 15 residues. For the CDR3, the DNA is TGCGCCAGCAGCTTGACCGGACAGGGGGGTCAGCCCCAGCATTTT. Protein product: CASSLTGQGGQPQHF.

This chain uses TRBV21-1 with TRBJ1-6; TRBD1 is the table's D call, not checked against the DNA. TRBV21-1 counts as a pseudogene. This CDR3 comprises 18 residues. CDR3 DNA: TGTGCCAGCAGACCAGGGGACCAGGGGTACGGCTATAATTCACCCCTCCACTTT. As protein: CASRPGDQGYGYNSPLHF.

This clonotype has just a few counts. The J gene is TRBJ2-3, the V gene TRBV3-1; 10 bases agree with TRBD2. The germline gives CDR1 LGHDT, CDR2 YNNKEL (reference sequence). The CDR3 extends over 15 amino acids. The J segment lost 5 bases and the V segment lost 3 bases, leaving 5 bases of the junction unmatched. CDR3 sequence (DNA): TGTGCCAGCAGCCATGAGCGGGGGGGCAGAGATACGCAGTATTTT. It specifies CASSHERGGRDTQYF.

This clonotype was recorded many times. The rearrangement joins TRBV3-1 to TRBJ2-6; D is unresolved. This CDR3 contains 14 residues. V shed 5 bases and J shed 0 bases, with 5 bases lying between them. Germline lookup yields CDR1 LGHDT and CDR2 YNNKEL (reference sequence). DNA of the CDR3: TGTGCCAGCAGCGTAAGCTCTGGGGCCAACGTCCTGACTTTC. Its translation: CASSVSSGANVLTF.

The V and J genes are TRBV6-2 or TRBV6-3 and TRBJ2-1, with 8 bases aligning to TRBD2. The closer fit of TRBJ2-7 to the DNA end suggests the J call may be wrong. The germline CDR1 and CDR2 sequences are MNHEY and SVGEGT. The CDR3 spans 14 residues. CDR3 sequence (DNA): TGTGCCAGCATTCGGGAGGGCCCCTACAATGAGCAGTACTTC. Protein: CASIREGPYNEQYF.

There are many counts of this clonotype. The chain carries TRBV28 and TRBJ2-7; D perhaps matches TRBD1 (6 bases). CDR3 size: 12 residues. Germline-derived CDR1 and CDR2 are MDHEN and SYDVKM. The ends were cut back, 5 bases at V and 2 bases at J, with 7 bases in the middle. CDR3 nucleotides: TGTGCCAGCAGTGGACAGCCCTACGAGCAGTACTTC. Translated, it gives CASSGQPYEQYF.

This clonotype has only a few counts. This rearrangement joins TRBV3-1 to TRBJ2-1; a possible D gene is TRBD2 (5 bases). V lost 0 bases and J lost 3, with 12 bases in between. Germline assignment: CDR1 LGHDT and CDR2 YNNKEL (reference sequence). The CDR3 is 16 amino acids. CDR3 loop: CASSQEEVGNYNEQFF. The CDR3 DNA reads TGTGCCAGCAGCCAAGAGGAGGTGGGGAACTACAATGAGCAGTTCTTC.

This clonotype came up a few times. Compared with germline, one end of the junction differs, possibly owing to a read error. This chain links TRBV20-1 with TRBJ2-7; 8 nucleotides align to TRBD2. There are 12 residues in the CDR3. Germline V gene sequence: CDR1 DFQATT, CDR2 SNEGSKA (reference sequence). The CDR3 loop is CSARAGVREQYF. CDR3 DNA: TGCAGTGCCAGAGCGGGGGTTCGCGAGCAGTACTTC.

As for this clonotype: A clone one base away is much larger, so this may be a read error. This sequence joins TRBV4-2 and TRBJ1-2; D is undetermined. Germline V gene data show CDR1 as LGHNA and CDR2 as YNFKEQ. This CDR3 spans 14 amino acids. The CDR3 reads CASSQEGSFYGYIF. The CDR3 DNA is TGTGCCAGCAGCCAAGAGGGCAGCTTTTATGGCTACATCTTC.

This chain links TRBV29-1 with TRBJ1-1; 7 nucleotides align to TRBD1. The ends lost 5 bases at V and 0 bases at J; junction bases unmatched: 3. Germline V gene lookup returns CDR1 SQVTM and CDR2 ANQGSEA. The CDR3 covers 13 residues. This CDR3 is CSVSQGMNTEAFF. The DNA of the CDR3 is TGCAGCGTTTCACAGGGGATGAACACTGAAGCTTTCTTT.

On this clonotype: A read error may account for a junction end that differs from germline. The CDR3 DNA follows: TGTGCCCGCAGCTTGACTAGCGGGGGGTACAATGAGCAGTTCTTC. Its translation: CARSLTSGGYNEQFF. The rearrangement uses TRBV5-4 and TRBJ2-1; 13 nucleotides line up with TRBD2. The germline V gene encodes CDR1 SGHNT and CDR2 YYREEE (reference sequence). The CDR3 is made up of 15 amino acids. The entire variable domain, with the rest obtained from reference TRBV5-4 and TRBJ2-1, is as follows: ETGVTQSPTHLIKTRGQQVTLRCSSQSGHNTVSWYQQALGQGPQFIFQYYREEENGRGNFPPRFSGLQFPNYSSELNVNALELDDSALYLCARSLTSGGYNEQFFGPGTRLTVL.

The chain uses TRBV12-3 or TRBV12-4 and TRBJ1-2; D is perhaps TRBD1 (6 bases). The CDR3 consists of 15 residues. Trimming removed 2 bases from V and 2 bases from J, with 12 bases in between. The CDR3 DNA is TGTGCCAGCAGTTTATCAGACAGGATGAACTATGGCTACACCTTC. Encoded protein: CASSLSDRMNYGYTF.

The chain joins TRBV3-1 to TRBJ1-1; TRBD1 might be the D (5 bases). In germline, CDR1 is LGHDT, CDR2 YNNKEL (reference sequence). V lost 2 bases, J lost 5 bases, and 12 bases lay in between. The CDR3 sequence is 14 residues long. CDR3 bases: TGTGCCAGCAGCCAACGATTCAGGGCTACTGAAGCTTTCTTT. It yields the protein CASSQRFRATEAFF. The whole variable domain, remainder taken from reference TRBV3-1 and TRBJ1-1, is DTAVSQTPKYLVTQMGNDKSIKCEQNLGHDTMYWYKQDSKKFLKIMFSYNNKELIINETVPNRFSPKSPDKAHLNLHINSLELGDSAVYFCASSQRFRATEAFFGQGTRLTVV.

Worth noting for this clonotype: The junction departs from germline at one end; a sequencing error may be responsible. The V and J genes are TRBV10-3 and TRBJ2-1, with TRBD1 identical over 8 bases. The CDR3 extends over 14 amino acids. Germline CDR1 ENHRY, CDR2 SYGVKD. CDR3 sequence: CAISADRDRNEQFF. Here the CDR3 DNA reads TGTGCCATCAGCGCGGACAGGGATCGAAATGAACAGTTCTTC.

This clonotype was seen more than once but under ten times. J is TRBJ2-7 and V is TRBV28; 9 nucleotides align to TRBD1. CDR3 length: 16 amino acids. Germline V gene data show CDR1 as MDHEN and CDR2 as SYDVKM. The V segment lost 4 bases and the J segment 2 bases; nucleotides outside the gene matches: 9. DNA for the CDR3: TGTGCCAGCAGTTCTCGCGGGACAGGGAGGCCCTACGAGCAGTACTTC. It specifies CASSSRGTGRPYEQYF.

The rearrangement uses TRBV5-1 and TRBJ2-3, with D possibly called TRBD1 or TRBD2 (6 bases each). V was pared by 7 bases and J by 1 base, with 16 bases between. The CDR3 runs to 15 residues. Germline CDR1 and CDR2: SGHRS and YFSETQ. CDR3 sequence (DNA): TGCGCCAGCTCATCAACGGGGGCGGGCACAGATACGCAGTATTTT. Its protein product is CASSSTGAGTDTQYF.

For the CDR3, the DNA is TGTGCCAGCAGCGGGAGACATAGGTCAGATACGCAGTATTTT. It specifies CASSGRHRSDTQYF. The chain employs TRBV9 and TRBJ2-3; no firm D call. Per germline, CDR1 SGDLS and CDR2 YYNGEE. CDR3 length: 14 residues. V lost 3 bases and J 4 bases, leaving 12 bases between the germline ends.

The J gene is TRBJ2-1, the V gene TRBV27; perhaps D is TRBD1 or TRBD2 (6 bases each). The CDR3 is 16 residues long. Between the trimmed V and J ends, which lost 6 bases and 3 bases, there was a span of 18 bases. Germline V CDR1 and CDR2: MNHEY, SMNVEV (reference sequence). The CDR3 DNA reads as TGTGCCAGCAGCCCAATCGTTAGGGGGGACTACAATGAGCAGTTCTTC. Its protein product is CASSPIVRGDYNEQFF.

This sequence joins TRBV5-1 and TRBJ2-5, with 7 bases fitting TRBD2. The DNA end is more similar to TRBJ2-7, so the J call may be wrong. The germline V gene has CDR1 SGHRS and CDR2 YFSETQ. The CDR3 covers 14 residues. The CDR3 DNA reads TGCGCCAGCAGCTATTTTGGGGGGGCCTACGAGCAGTACTTC. This codes for CASSYFGGAYEQYF.

The chain employs TRBV12-3 or TRBV12-4 and TRBJ2-2; TRBD1 might be the D (6 bases). The CDR3 extends over 14 amino acids. V was cut by 7 bases and J by 8 bases, with 17 bases left in between. Here the CDR3 DNA reads TGTGCCAGCATAAAGACAGGAGGAGCGGGGGAGCTGTTTTTT. Its translation is CASIKTGGAGELFF.

The table lists this clonotype with a few counts. The chain links TRBV7-3 to TRBJ2-3; 9 bases are shared with TRBD2. Germline CDR1 reads SGHTA; CDR2 reads FQGTGA. This CDR3 comprises 15 residues. V dropped 2 bases and J dropped 10; count of bases not matched to a gene: 10. This chain's CDR3 is CASSLGQGRGGAQYF. CDR3 coding DNA: TGTGCCAGCAGCTTAGGTCAGGGCCGCGGGGGGGCGCAGTATTTT.

V gene TRBV14 combines with J gene TRBJ1-2; TRBD1 matches 7 bases. Germline CDR1 SGHDN, CDR2 FVKESK. This CDR3 comprises 14 residues. V was clipped by 3 bases and J by 8 bases; unmatched bases: 9. CDR3 region: CASSQDRRASGYTF. In nucleotides, the CDR3 is TGTGCCAGCAGCCAGGACAGGCGTGCGTCGGGCTACACCTTC.

V gene TRBV10-3 combines with J gene TRBJ2-3; D unclear. This CDR3 contains 12 residues. The V end was cut by 3 bases, the J end by 4 bases, with 5 bases between. Germline values: CDR1 ENHRY, CDR2 SYGVKD. The chain's CDR3 is CAISDGPDTQYF. In DNA form, the CDR3 reads TGTGCCATCAGTGACGGTCCAGATACGCAGTATTTT.

This clonotype was recorded at least ten times. This sequence joins TRBV9 and TRBJ2-7; 7 nucleotides match TRBD1. Germline CDR1 reads SGDLS; CDR2 reads YYNGEE. Trimming cost V 1 base and J 2 bases; bases outside gene matches: 6. This CDR3 is built from 15 residues. DNA for the CDR3: TGTGCCAGCAGCGTAAGCACAGGGGTGGCCTACGAGCAGTACTTC. It specifies CASSVSTGVAYEQYF.

This chain joins TRBV20-1 and TRBJ1-6, with a tentative D call TRBD1 (6 bases). Germline CDR1 is DFQATT and CDR2 is SNEGSKA (reference sequence). The CDR3 extends over 15 amino acids. V was pared by 2 bases and J by 9 bases, with 17 bases between. As DNA, the CDR3 is TGCAGTGCTAGAAGGACACGAACAGGGAGTTCACCCCTCCACTTT. This translates into CSARRTRTGSSPLHF.

This clonotype has ten or more counts. V gene TRBV29-1 combines with J gene TRBJ2-7; 9 nucleotides line up with TRBD2. Germline V CDR1 and CDR2: SQVTM, ANQGSEA. V dropped 2 bases and J dropped 4; count of bases not matched to a gene: 0. The CDR3 contains 12 residues. The CDR3 DNA sequence: TGCAGCGTTGAACTAGCGGGGTACGAGCAGTACTTC. It specifies CSVELAGYEQYF.

The genes are TRBV20-1 and TRBJ2-3; D is unresolved. The V gene's germline CDR1 is DFQATT and CDR2 SNEGSKA (reference sequence). The CDR3 is made up of 14 amino acids. V lost 1 base, J lost 0 bases, and 8 bases lay in between. CDR3 protein: CSARGDPSTDTQYF. CDR3 coding DNA: TGCAGTGCTAGAGGGGATCCCAGCACAGATACGCAGTATTTT.

This clonotype was counted between two and nine times. CDR3 in amino acids: CASSLGLRNTEAFF. The CDR3 bases are TGTGCCAGCAGTTTAGGTCTCAGAAACACTGAAGCTTTCTTT. This chain uses TRBV12-3 or TRBV12-4 with TRBJ1-1; no clear D. The CDR3 totals 14 residues. Trimming shortened V by 1 base and J by 2 bases, and 8 bases separated the two germline ends.

This rearrangement joins TRBV20-1 to TRBJ2-4; 7 bases fit TRBD1. The CDR3 sequence is 11 residues long. Trimming removed 6 bases from V and 15 bases from J; junction bases left unmatched: 11. CDR1 is DFQATT and CDR2 is SNEGSKA in the germline V gene (reference sequence). CDR3 amino acids: CSAILRGQRYF. CDR3 bases: TGCAGTGCCATCCTGAGGGGGCAACGGTACTTC.

Worth noting for this clonotype: A clone one base away is much larger, so this may be a read error. This rearrangement joins TRBV7-2 to TRBJ2-1, with D perhaps matching TRBD2 (6 bases). This CDR3 spans 14 amino acids. The germline gives CDR1 SGHTA, CDR2 FQGNSA. The CDR3 bases are TGTGCCGGCAGCCGGGGACTCAACTACAATGAGCAGTTCTTC. Amino acids: CAGSRGLNYNEQFF.

V and J are TRBV5-6 and TRBJ1-4; D not certain. CDR3 length: 15 residues. The V end was cut by 1 base, the J end by 4 bases, with 11 bases between. Germline lookup yields CDR1 SGHDT and CDR2 YYEEEE. CDR3 residues: CASSLKTYLNEKLFF. CDR3 sequence (DNA): TGTGCCAGCAGCTTGAAGACATACCTTAATGAAAAACTGTTTTTT.

This clonotype has just a few counts. V and J are TRBV27 and TRBJ1-5; D is ambiguous. Germline V gene data show CDR1 as MNHEY and CDR2 as SMNVEV (reference sequence). The CDR3 has 16 residues. Trimming took 0 bases from V and 0 from J, leaving 9 bases between them. The CDR3 DNA is TGTGCCAGCAGTTTATCCAGGTTCAATAGCAATCAGCCCCAGCATTTT. It translates to CASSLSRFNSNQPQHF.